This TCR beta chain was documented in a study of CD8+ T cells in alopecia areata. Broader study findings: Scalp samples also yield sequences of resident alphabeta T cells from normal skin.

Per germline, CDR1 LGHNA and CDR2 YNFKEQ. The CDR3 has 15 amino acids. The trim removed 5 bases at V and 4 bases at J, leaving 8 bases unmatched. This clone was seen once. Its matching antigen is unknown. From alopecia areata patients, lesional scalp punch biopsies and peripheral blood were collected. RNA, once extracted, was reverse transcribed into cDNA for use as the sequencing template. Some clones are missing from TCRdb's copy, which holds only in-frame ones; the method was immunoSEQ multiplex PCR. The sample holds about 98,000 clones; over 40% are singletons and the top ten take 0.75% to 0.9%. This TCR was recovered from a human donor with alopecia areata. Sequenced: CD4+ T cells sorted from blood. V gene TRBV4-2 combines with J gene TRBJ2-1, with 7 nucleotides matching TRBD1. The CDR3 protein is CASSLGDREYNEQFF. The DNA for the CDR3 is TGTGCCAGCAGCTTGGGAGACAGGGAGTACAATGAGCAGTTCTTC.